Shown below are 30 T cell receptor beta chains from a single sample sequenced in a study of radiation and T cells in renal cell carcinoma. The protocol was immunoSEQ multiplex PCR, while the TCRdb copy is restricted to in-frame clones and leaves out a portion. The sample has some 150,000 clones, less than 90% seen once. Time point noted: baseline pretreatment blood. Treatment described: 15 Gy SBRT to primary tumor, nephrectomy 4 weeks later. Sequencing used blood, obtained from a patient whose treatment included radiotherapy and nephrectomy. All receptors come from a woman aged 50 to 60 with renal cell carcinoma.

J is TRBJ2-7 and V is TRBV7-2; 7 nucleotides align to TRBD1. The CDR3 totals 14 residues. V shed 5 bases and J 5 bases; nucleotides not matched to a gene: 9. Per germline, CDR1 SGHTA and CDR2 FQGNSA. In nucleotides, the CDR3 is TGTGCCAGCAGCCCAGTCGTGCAGGGGGACGAGCAGTACTTC. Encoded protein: CASSPVVQGDEQYF.

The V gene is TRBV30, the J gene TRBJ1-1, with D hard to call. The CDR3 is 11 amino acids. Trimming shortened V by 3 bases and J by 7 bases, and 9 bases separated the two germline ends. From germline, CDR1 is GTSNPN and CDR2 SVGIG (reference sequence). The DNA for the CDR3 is TGTGCCTGGAGCGCCGATATTGAAGCTTTCTTT. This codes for CAWSADIEAFF.

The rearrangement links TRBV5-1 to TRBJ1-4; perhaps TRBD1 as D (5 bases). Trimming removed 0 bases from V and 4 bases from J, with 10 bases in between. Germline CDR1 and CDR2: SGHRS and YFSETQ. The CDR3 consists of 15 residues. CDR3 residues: CASSLGGLSNEKLFF. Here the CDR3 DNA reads TGCGCCAGCAGCTTGGGGGGGTTGAGTAATGAAAAACTGTTTTTT.

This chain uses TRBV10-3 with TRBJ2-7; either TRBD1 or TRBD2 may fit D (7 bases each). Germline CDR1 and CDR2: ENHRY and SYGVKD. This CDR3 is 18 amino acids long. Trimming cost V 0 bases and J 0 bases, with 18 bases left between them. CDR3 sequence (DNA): TGTGCCATCAGTGAGTCGGGCCCCAGGGGGGGGATCTCCTACGAGCAGTACTTC. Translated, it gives CAISESGPRGGISYEQYF.

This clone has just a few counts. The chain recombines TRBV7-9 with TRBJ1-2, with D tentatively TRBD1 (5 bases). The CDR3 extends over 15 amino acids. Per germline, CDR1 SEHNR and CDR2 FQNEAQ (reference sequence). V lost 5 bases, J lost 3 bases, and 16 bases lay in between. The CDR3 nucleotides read TGTGCCAGCAGCGATCCGGGGACCCGCGACTATGGCTACACCTTC. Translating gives CASSDPGTRDYGYTF.

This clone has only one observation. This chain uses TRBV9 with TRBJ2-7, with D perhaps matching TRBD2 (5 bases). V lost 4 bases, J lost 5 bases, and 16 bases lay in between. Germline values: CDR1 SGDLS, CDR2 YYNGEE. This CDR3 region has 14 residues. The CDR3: CASSPDIGSNEQYF. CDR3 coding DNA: TGTGCCAGCAGCCCCGACATTGGGAGCAACGAGCAGTACTTC. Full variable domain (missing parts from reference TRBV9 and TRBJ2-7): DSGVTQTPKHLITATGQRVTLRCSPRSGDLSVYWYQQSLDQGLQFLIQYYNGEERAKGNILERFSAQQFPDLHSELNLSSLELGDSALYFCASSPDIGSNEQYFGPGTRLTVT.

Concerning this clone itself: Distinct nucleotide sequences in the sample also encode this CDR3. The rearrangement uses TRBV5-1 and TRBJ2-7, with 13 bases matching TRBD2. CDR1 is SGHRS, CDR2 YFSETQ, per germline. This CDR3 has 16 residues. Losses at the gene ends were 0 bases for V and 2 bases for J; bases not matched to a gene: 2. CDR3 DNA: TGCGCCAGCAGCTTGGGTGGGACTAGCGGGACCTACGAGCAGTACTTC. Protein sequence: CASSLGGTSGTYEQYF.

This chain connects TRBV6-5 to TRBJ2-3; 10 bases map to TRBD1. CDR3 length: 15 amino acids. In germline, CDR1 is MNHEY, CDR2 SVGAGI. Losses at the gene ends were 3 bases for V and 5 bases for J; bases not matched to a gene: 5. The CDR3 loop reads CASSYWTGGIDTQYF. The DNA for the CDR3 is TGTGCCAGCAGTTATTGGACAGGGGGAATAGATACGCAGTATTTT.

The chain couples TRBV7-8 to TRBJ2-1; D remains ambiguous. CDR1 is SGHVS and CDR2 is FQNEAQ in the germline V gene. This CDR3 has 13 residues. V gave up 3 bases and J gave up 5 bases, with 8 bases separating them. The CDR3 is CASSFAPNNEQFF. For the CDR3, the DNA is TGTGCCAGCAGCTTCGCCCCAAACAATGAGCAGTTCTTC.

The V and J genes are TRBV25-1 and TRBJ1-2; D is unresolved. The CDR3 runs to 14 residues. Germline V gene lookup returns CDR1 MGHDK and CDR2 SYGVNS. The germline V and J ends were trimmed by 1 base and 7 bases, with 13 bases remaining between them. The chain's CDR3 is CASSESEGASGYTF. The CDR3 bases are TGTGCCAGCAGTGAATCCGAGGGCGCGAGTGGCTACACCTTC.

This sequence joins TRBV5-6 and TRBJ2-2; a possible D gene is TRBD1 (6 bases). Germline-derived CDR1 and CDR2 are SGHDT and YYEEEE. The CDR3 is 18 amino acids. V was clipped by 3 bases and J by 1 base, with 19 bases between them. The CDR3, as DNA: TGTGCCAGCAGCTATACAGGATACGGACAGTGGAACACCGGGGAGCTGTTTTTT. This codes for CASSYTGYGQWNTGELFF.

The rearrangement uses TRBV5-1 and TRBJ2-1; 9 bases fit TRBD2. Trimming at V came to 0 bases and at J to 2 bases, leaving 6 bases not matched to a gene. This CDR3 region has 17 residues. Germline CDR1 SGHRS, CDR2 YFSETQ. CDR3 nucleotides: TGCGCCAGCAGCTTGGGGTTTGGCGGGAGGGCCTACAATGAGCAGTTCTTC. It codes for CASSLGFGGRAYNEQFF.

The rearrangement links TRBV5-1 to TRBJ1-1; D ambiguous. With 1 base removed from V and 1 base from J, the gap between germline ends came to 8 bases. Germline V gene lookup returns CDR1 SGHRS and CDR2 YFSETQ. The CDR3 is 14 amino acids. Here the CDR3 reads CASSLTVSNTEAFF. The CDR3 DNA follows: TGCGCCAGCAGCTTGACTGTTTCGAACACTGAAGCTTTCTTT.

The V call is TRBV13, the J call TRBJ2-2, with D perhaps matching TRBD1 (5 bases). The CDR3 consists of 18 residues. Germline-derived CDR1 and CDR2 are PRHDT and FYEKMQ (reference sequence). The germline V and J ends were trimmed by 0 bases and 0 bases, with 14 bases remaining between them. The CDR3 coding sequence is TGTGCCAGCAGCTTAGGCTTTACAGGCGACGCGAACACCGGGGAGCTGTTTTTT. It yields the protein CASSLGFTGDANTGELFF.

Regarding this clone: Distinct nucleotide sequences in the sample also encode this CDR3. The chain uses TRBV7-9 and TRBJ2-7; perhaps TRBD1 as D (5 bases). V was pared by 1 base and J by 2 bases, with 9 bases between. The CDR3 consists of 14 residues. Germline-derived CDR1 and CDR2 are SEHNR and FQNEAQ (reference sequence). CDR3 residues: CASSLGQGTYEQYF. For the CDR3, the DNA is TGTGCCAGCAGCTTAGGGCAGGGAACCTACGAGCAGTACTTC.

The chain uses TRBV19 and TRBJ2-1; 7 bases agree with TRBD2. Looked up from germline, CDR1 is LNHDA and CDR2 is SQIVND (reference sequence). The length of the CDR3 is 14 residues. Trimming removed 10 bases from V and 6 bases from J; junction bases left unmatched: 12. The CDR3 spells CATGPGLTFNEQFF. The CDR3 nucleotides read TGTGCCACTGGGCCGGGACTAACTTTCAATGAGCAGTTCTTC.

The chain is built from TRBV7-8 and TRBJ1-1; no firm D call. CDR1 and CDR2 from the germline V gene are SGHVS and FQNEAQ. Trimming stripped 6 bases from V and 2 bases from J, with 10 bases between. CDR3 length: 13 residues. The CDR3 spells CASSKGVNTEAFF. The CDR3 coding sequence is TGTGCCAGCAGTAAGGGAGTTAACACTGAAGCTTTCTTT.

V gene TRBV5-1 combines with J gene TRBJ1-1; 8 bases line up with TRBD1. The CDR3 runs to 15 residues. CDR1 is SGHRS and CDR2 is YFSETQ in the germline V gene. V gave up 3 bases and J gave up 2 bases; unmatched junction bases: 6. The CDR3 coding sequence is TGCGCCAGCAGCTCGGACGGACAGGGAAACACTGAAGCTTTCTTT. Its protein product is CASSSDGQGNTEAFF.

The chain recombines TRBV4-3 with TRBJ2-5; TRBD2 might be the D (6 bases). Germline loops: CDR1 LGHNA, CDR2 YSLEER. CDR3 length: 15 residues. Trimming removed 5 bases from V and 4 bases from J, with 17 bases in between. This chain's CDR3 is CASSAQLEGGETQYF. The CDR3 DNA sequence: TGCGCCAGCAGCGCCCAACTGGAGGGAGGAGAGACCCAGTACTTC.

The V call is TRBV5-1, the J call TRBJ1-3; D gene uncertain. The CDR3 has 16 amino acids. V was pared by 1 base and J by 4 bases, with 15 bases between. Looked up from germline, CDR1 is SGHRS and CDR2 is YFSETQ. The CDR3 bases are TGCGCCAGCAGCTTGTCGGGCAGCCTCGAAGGAAACACCATATATTTT. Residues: CASSLSGSLEGNTIYF.

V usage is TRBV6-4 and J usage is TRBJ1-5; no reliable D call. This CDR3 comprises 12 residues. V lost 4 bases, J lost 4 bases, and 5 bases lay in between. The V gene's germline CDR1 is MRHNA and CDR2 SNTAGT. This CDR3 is CASSGKNQPQHF. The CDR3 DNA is TGTGCCAGCAGTGGCAAAAATCAGCCCCAGCATTTT.

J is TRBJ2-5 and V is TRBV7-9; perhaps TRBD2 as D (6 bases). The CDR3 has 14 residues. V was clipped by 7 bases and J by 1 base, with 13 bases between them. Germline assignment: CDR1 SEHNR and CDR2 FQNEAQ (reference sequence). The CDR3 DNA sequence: TGTGCCAGCACCCAACGGGGGTTCCAAGAGACCCAGTACTTC. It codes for CASTQRGFQETQYF.

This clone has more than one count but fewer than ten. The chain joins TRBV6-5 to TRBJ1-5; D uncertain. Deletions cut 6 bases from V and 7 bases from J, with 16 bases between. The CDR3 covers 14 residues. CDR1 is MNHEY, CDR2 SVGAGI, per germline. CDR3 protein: CASRTTIQGQPQHF. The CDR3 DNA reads TGTGCCAGCAGAACGACAATCCAAGGACAGCCCCAGCATTTT.

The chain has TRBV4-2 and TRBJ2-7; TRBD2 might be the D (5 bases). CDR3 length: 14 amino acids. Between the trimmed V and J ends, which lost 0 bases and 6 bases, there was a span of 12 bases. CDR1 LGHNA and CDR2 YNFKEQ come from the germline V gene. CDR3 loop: CASSQDDRAGEQYF. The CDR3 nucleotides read TGTGCCAGCAGCCAAGATGATCGGGCGGGCGAGCAGTACTTC.

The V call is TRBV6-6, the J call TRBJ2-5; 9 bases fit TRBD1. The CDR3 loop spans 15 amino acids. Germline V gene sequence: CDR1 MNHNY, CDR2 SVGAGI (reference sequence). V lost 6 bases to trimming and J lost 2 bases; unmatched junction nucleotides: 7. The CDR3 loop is CASRRGQGMQETQYF. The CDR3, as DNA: TGTGCCAGCAGACGTGGACAGGGGATGCAAGAGACCCAGTACTTC.

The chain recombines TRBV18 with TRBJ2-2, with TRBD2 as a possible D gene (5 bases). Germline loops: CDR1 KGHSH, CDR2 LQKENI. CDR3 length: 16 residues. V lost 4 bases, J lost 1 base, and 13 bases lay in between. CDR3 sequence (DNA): TGTGCCAGCTCACTAACGACGGCGGGGAACACCGGGGAGCTGTTTTTT. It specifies CASSLTTAGNTGELFF.

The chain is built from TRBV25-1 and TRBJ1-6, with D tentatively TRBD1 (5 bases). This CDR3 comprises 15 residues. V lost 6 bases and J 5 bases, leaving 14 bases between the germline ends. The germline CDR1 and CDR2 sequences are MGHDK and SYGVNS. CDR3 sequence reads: CASRFGTADNSPLHF. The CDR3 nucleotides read TGTGCCAGCAGATTCGGGACCGCCGATAATTCACCCCTCCACTTT.

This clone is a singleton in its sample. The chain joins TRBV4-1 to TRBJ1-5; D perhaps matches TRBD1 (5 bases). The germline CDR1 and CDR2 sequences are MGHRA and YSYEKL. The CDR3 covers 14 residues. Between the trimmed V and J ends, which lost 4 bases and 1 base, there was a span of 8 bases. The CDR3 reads CASSPGDSNQPQHF. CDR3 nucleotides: TGCGCCAGCAGCCCTGGGGACAGCAATCAGCCCCAGCATTTT.

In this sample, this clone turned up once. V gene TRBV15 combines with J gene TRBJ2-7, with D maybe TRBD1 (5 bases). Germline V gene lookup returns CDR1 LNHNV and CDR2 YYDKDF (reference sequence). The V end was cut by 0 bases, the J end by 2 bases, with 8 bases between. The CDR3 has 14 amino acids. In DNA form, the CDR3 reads TGTGCCACCAGCAGAGAAAGGGGAACCTACGAGCAGTACTTC. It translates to CATSRERGTYEQYF.

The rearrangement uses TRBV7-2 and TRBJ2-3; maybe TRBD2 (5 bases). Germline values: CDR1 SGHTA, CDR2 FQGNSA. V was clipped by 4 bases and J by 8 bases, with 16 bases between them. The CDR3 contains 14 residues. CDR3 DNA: TGTGCCAGCAGCTCCTTGGCGGGCCCGGGTACGCAGTATTTT. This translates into CASSSLAGPGTQYF.